Sequencing of this TCR beta chain was carried out in a study of T cell repertoires in cytomegalovirus infection. Study overall: HLA-B-restricted CMV epitopes that are well studied, plus recently identified HLA-C-restricted ones, were used by the study. Based on public TCR beta signatures, there were indications of CMV infection and of a matching HLA type.

With respect to this clonotype: Its matching antigen is unknown.

Study-level results: HLA-C-restricted CMV clonotypes gave the most frequent clonotype in two of eight donors. Based on cumulative public TCR beta family frequency, carriers of CMV plus the relevant HLA were identified.

TCRdb analysed the reads with MiXCR anew, one entry per CDR3 protein. Here the sample spans about 700,000 distinct CDR3 sequences, 33% being singletons. The CDR3 has 15 residues. V dropped 3 bases and J dropped 1; count of bases not matched to a gene: 2. Germline values: CDR1 KGHSH, CDR2 LQKENI. V gene TRBV18 combines with J gene TRBJ1-5; TRBD1 agrees at 8 bases. This clonotype was sampled from a human donor in good health (CMV status not recorded). Some clones in this sample may be carry-over from other donors' samples. The sample was cultured PBMCs, taken from culture after CMV antigen stimulation. CDR3: CASSPGDRSNQPQHF. The CDR3 nucleotides read TGTGCCAGCTCACCGGGGGACAGGAGCAATCAGCCCCAGCATTTT.